This TCR beta chain was retrieved from a study of blood T cell repertoires in COVID-19 (TCRdb year 2020). Background on the whole study: Samples covering the acute and convalescent phases of COVID-19 were provided by collaborators in the United States, Italy and Spain. The material from the prospective study consisted of cDNA or gDNA derived from T cells, B-cell-depleted T cells, or PBMCs. Subjects who had been exposed to COVID-19, were actively infected with it, or had recovered from it provided the deeply sampled blood TCRbeta repertoires that made up the dataset. The repertoires were released in a freely available public database meant as a resource for research on the immune response to SARS-CoV-2. Samples came from the ongoing ImmuneRACE study (first 160 participants) plus 1,254 subjects from 6 global collaborators. Nearly every sample came with metadata listing a de-identified subject ID, COVID-19 status, age in years and sex. Where available, HLA class I and class II types were taken from metadata supplied by the sample provider and were not determined by assay-based typing.

Details on this clone: This receptor's antigen is unknown. Base-call qualities are not available, and no considerably larger clone is one nucleotide away.

TCRbeta CDR3 regions were amplified from genomic DNA using the immunoSEQ Assay, a bias-controlled multiplex PCR. The published analysis was carried out like this. The number of nucleated cells in each sample was estimated from the amplification of reference gene primers within the assay. To quantify the absolute abundance of each unique TCRbeta CDR3 rearrangement, sequence reads were collapsed and filtered. For each sample, productive Simpson clonality was calculated by taking the square root of Simpson's diversity index across productive rearrangements. TCRdb limited this immuneACCESS table to in-frame rearrangements with V and J called. A share of clones is missing; checked studies link under half to unresolved V genes, and the rest is unexplained. The V and J calls and clone size are taken from that table; D and trimming were inferred from the DNA. The table for this sample lists 200,000 or so clones; 80% to 90% of them were counted only once. The ten largest clones capture over 3% of the sample.

Paper-wide results and their limitations: The amount of clinical and demographic metadata varied by source and participant and was provided uncurated.

For CDR1 and CDR2, the germline V gene (reference sequence) lists MNHEY and SMNVEV. From the cysteine through the phenylalanine, the CDR3 covers 14 amino acids. Only the CDR3 region is kept as DNA, spanning 42 bases read in frame from base 1. After removal of 3 bases from V and 4 bases from J, the junction retains 3 bases not matched to a gene. Participants in the prospective study were aged about 18 to 95 years, lived in some 24 United States geographic areas, and enrolled through a virtual design. Cohort assignment in the prospective study relied on participant-reported clinical history from a screening survey and a study questionnaire. In the prospective study, whole blood, serum and a nasopharyngeal or oropharyngeal swab were collected from each participant by mobile phlebotomists. Prospective study participants could optionally give additional blood draws and questionnaires over an approximately two-month period. Before DNA extraction, prospective study blood samples were shipped either frozen or at room temperature.

The origin of this receptor is a woman aged 18 to 35 in a cohort exposed to, infected with or recovered from COVID-19 (not recorded which). Recombination connected TRBV27 to TRBJ1-1; TRBD1 aligns with 9 central bases. Sequencing used PBMCs or T cells enriched from blood (not recorded which). The CDR3 sequence is CASSFHRGLTEAFF. The bases are TGTGCCAGCAGTTTCCACAGGGGGCTCACTGAAGCTTTCTTT.